These 31 T cell receptor beta chains came from one sample sequenced in a study of blood T cell repertoires in COVID-19. Repertoires were generated with immunoSEQ multiplex PCR, while TCRdb's copy carries only in-frame clones and drops some. Seen here are about 190,000 clones, roughly 80% observed once, and the top ten hold less than 20%. Material for sequencing was peripheral blood. The origin of the receptors is a human donor in a cohort sampled during active COVID-19.

This chain connects TRBV6-5 to TRBJ1-1; 8 bases match TRBD1. There are 15 residues in the CDR3. Trimming at V came to 6 bases and at J to 10 bases, leaving 16 bases not matched to a gene. Germline CDR1 reads MNHEY; CDR2 reads SVGAGI. The CDR3 sequence: CASRKYLGQGVVAFF. CDR3 bases: TGTGCCAGCAGAAAATACCTCGGACAGGGCGTCGTAGCTTTCTTT.

Comments on this clone: A read error is possible here, since a much larger clone lies one base away. The chain recombines TRBV2 with TRBJ1-5; TRBD1 matches at 7 bases. Germline V CDR1 and CDR2: SNHLY, FYNNEI. V shed 6 bases, J shed 3 bases, and the junction held 5 bases outside the gene matches. This CDR3 has 14 residues. CDR3 sequence (DNA): TGTGCCAGCAGCCTGACAGGGCCCAATCAGCCCCAGCATTTT. This translates into CASSLTGPNQPQHF.

The V and J genes are TRBV15 and TRBJ2-6; D is possibly TRBD1 (5 bases). V dropped 1 base and J dropped 5 bases, with 9 bases sitting between them. CDR1 and CDR2 from the germline V gene are LNHNV and YYDKDF (reference sequence). This CDR3 contains 15 residues. The CDR3 spells CATSRGGNWANVLTF. The CDR3, as DNA: TGTGCCACCAGCAGAGGGGGCAACTGGGCCAACGTCCTGACTTTC.

The chain carries TRBV19 and TRBJ2-5; TRBD2 might be the D (6 bases). This CDR3 comprises 13 residues. V was cut by 6 bases and J by 2 bases, with 10 bases left in between. Germline CDR1 is LNHDA and CDR2 is SQIVND (reference sequence). The CDR3, as DNA: TGTGCCAGTAGGAATAGCGGACAAGAGACCCAGTACTTC. This codes for CASRNSGQETQYF.

The J gene is TRBJ2-7, the V gene TRBV18; 9 bases align to TRBD1. Germline CDR1 reads KGHSH; CDR2 reads LQKENI. V dropped 5 bases and J dropped 5; count of bases not matched to a gene: 10. CDR3 length equals 15 residues. CDR3 region: CASSASPGTGNEQYV. Here the CDR3 DNA reads TGTGCCAGCTCAGCCAGTCCCGGGACAGGGAACGAGCAGTACGTC.

V is TRBV5-1 and J is TRBJ2-7, with TRBD1 matching over 8 bases. V shed 10 bases and J 2 bases; nucleotides not matched to a gene: 8. The V gene's germline CDR1 is SGHRS and CDR2 YFSETQ. The CDR3 covers 13 residues. CDR3 loop: CADWDRPPYEQYF. CDR3 coding DNA: TGCGCCGACTGGGACAGGCCCCCCTACGAGCAGTACTTC.

J is TRBJ2-5 and V is TRBV7-9; possibly TRBD2 for D (6 bases). The CDR3 is 14 residues long. CDR1 and CDR2 (germline): SEHNR, FQNEAQ (reference sequence). V shed 5 bases and J shed 2 bases, with 12 bases lying between them. This chain's CDR3 is CASSRGEIQETQYF. CDR3 bases: TGTGCCAGCAGCCGCGGGGAGATACAAGAGACCCAGTACTTC.

V and J are TRBV11-2 and TRBJ2-2; D not certain. The germline gives CDR1 SGHAT, CDR2 FQNNGV. V lost 1 base and J 6 bases, leaving 3 bases between the germline ends. This CDR3 is built from 12 residues. This CDR3 is CASSLAAGELFF. CDR3 in DNA: TGTGCCAGCAGCTTAGCCGCCGGGGAGCTGTTTTTT. Using reference TRBV11-2 and TRBJ2-2 for the parts outside the CDR3, the full variable domain is EAGVAQSPRYKIIEKRQSVAFWCNPISGHATLYWYQQILGQGPKLLIQFQNNGVVDDSQLPKDRFSAERLKGVDSTLKIQPAKLEDSAVYLCASSLAAGELFFGEGSRLTVL.

The rearrangement joins TRBV27 to TRBJ2-6, with 10 bases fitting TRBD1. V was pared by 5 bases and J by 0 bases, with 7 bases of the junction left unmatched. The CDR3 has 18 residues. The germline V gene has CDR1 MNHEY and CDR2 SMNVEV (reference sequence). The chain's CDR3 is CASSTRQGAYSGANVLTF. The CDR3 coding sequence is TGTGCCAGCAGTACACGACAGGGGGCCTACTCTGGGGCCAACGTCCTGACTTTC.

The chain recombines TRBV7-9 with TRBJ2-3, with D tentatively TRBD2 (5 bases). Germline lookup yields CDR1 SEHNR and CDR2 FQNEAQ (reference sequence). Trimming left V 5 bases short and J 0 bases short, with 18 bases between. CDR3 length: 17 amino acids. CDR3 coding DNA: TGTGCCAGCAGCAGACTGCCGAGAGGGCCCAGCACAGATACGCAGTATTTT. This sequence encodes CASSRLPRGPSTDTQYF.

The V call is TRBV28, the J call TRBJ1-6, with D possibly being TRBD1 (5 bases). The CDR3 totals 12 residues. CDR1 is MDHEN, CDR2 SYDVKM, per germline. Trimming removed 6 bases from V and 10 bases from J, with 10 bases in between. In DNA, the CDR3 is TGTGCCAGCAGCTGGGGGGGATCACCCCTCCACTTT. Residues: CASSWGGSPLHF.

The rearrangement links TRBV4-1 to TRBJ2-3; possibly TRBD2 for D (6 bases). This CDR3 comprises 17 residues. The germline V gene has CDR1 MGHRA and CDR2 YSYEKL. V dropped 3 bases and J dropped 6 bases, with 22 bases sitting between them. The CDR3 protein is CASSHLSGRGQLDTQYF. The DNA for the CDR3 is TGCGCCAGCAGCCACCTCTCCGGGCGGGGCCAGTTGGATACGCAGTATTTT.

The chain combines TRBV5-1 with TRBJ2-2; TRBD2 is a possible D gene (5 bases). With 4 bases removed from V and 1 base from J, the gap between germline ends came to 14 bases. This CDR3 is built from 16 residues. The germline V gene has CDR1 SGHRS and CDR2 YFSETQ. The CDR3 reads CASSPRDPLNTGELFF. The CDR3 bases are TGCGCCAGCAGCCCGAGGGATCCTCTGAACACCGGGGAGCTGTTTTTT.

The chain has TRBV18 and TRBJ1-2; D may be TRBD1 (6 bases). V dropped 2 bases and J dropped 3 bases, with 16 bases sitting between them. Per the germline V gene, CDR1 is KGHSH and CDR2 is LQKENI. This CDR3 contains 16 residues. For the CDR3, the DNA is TGTGCCAGCTCACCAAGGCCATTGGACAGCTACTATGGCTACACCTTC. Amino acid sequence: CASSPRPLDSYYGYTF. The variable domain in full, with the rest retrieved from reference TRBV18 and TRBJ1-2, is NAGVMQNPRHLVRRRGQEARLRCSPMKGHSHVYWYRQLPEEGLKFMVYLQKENIIDESGMPKERFSAEFPKEGPSILRIQQVVRGDSAAYFCASSPRPLDSYYGYTFGSGTRLTVV.

This clone came up once. CDR3 residues: CASSTISPSRRDSGNTIYF. CDR3 nucleotides: TGTGCCAGCAGTACCATATCCCCTTCAAGACGGGACTCTGGAAACACCATATATTTT. The V and J genes are TRBV27 and TRBJ1-3; D not certain. Germline V CDR1 and CDR2: MNHEY, SMNVEV (reference sequence). This CDR3 has 19 amino acids. Trimming stripped 5 bases from V and 0 bases from J, with 23 bases between.

The V and J genes are TRBV6-6 and TRBJ2-6; 10 nucleotides agree with TRBD1. CDR3 length equals 19 residues. Germline trimming cut 5 bases from V and 0 bases from J; bases unmatched to any gene: 10. The germline V gene encodes CDR1 MNHNY and CDR2 SVGAGI (reference sequence). CDR3 in amino acids: CASSPTGGFSSSGANVLTF. Here the CDR3 DNA reads TGTGCCAGCAGTCCGACAGGGGGCTTTAGTAGCTCTGGGGCCAACGTCCTGACTTTC.

This clone was seen just once. This sequence joins TRBV30 and TRBJ2-7; 9 positions agree with TRBD1. V dropped 5 bases and J dropped 3; count of bases not matched to a gene: 8. The CDR3 is 14 amino acids. Germline CDR1 GTSNPN, CDR2 SVGIG (reference sequence). CDR3 DNA sequence: TGTGCCTGGGAAACCGGGACAGGGAACTACGAGCAGTACTTC. Translating gives CAWETGTGNYEQYF.

V usage is TRBV7-9 and J usage is TRBJ2-3; 7 nucleotides align to TRBD1. Trimming at V came to 10 bases and at J to 3 bases, leaving 10 bases not matched to a gene. There are 14 residues in the CDR3. Germline V gene data show CDR1 as SEHNR and CDR2 as FQNEAQ (reference sequence). The DNA of the CDR3 is TGTGCCACGTCGGGGACAGTTCCGACAGATACGCAGTATTTT. This codes for CATSGTVPTDTQYF.

This chain connects TRBV7-3 to TRBJ2-1; 12 bases match TRBD2. After removal of 4 bases from V and 6 bases from J, the junction contained 7 bases not matched to a gene. This CDR3 region has 16 residues. CDR1 and CDR2 (germline): SGHTA, FQGTGA. The CDR3 DNA follows: TGTGCCAGCAGCTCCGGGACTAGCGGGTCGATCAATGAGCAGTTCTTC. Protein: CASSSGTSGSINEQFF.

The chain joins TRBV9 to TRBJ1-6; D ambiguous. This CDR3 has 17 amino acids. Germline CDR1 reads SGDLS; CDR2 reads YYNGEE. With 3 bases removed from V and 8 bases from J, the gap between germline ends came to 21 bases. CDR3 DNA: TGTGCCAGCAGCGGAGGGTTAGGGCCTACAACTTATTCACCCCTCCACTTT. Translation gives CASSGGLGPTTYSPLHF.

As concerns this clone: A read error may produce the germline difference seen at one junction end. The genes are TRBV4-1 and TRBJ2-1; 8 positions match TRBD2. CDR3 size: 17 residues. Germline V gene sequence: CDR1 MGHRA, CDR2 YSYEKL. The CDR3: CASSQDGASGSSNEQFF. In nucleotides, the CDR3 is TGCGCCAGCAGCCAAGATGGGGCTAGCGGGTCCTCCAATGAGCAGTTCTTC.

This clone occurred a few times. The same CDR3 arises from other DNA sequences in this sample as well. The V gene is TRBV2, the J gene TRBJ1-1, with 7 bases identical to TRBD1. This CDR3 comprises 13 residues. J gave up 1 base and V 5 bases, and 1 base lay outside the gene matches. CDR1 SNHLY and CDR2 FYNNEI come from the germline V gene. CDR3 region: CASSQGENTEAFF. The CDR3 region has the DNA TGTGCCAGCAGTCAGGGGGAGAACACTGAAGCTTTCTTT. Filled out from reference TRBV2 and TRBJ1-1, the complete variable domain reads EPEVTQTPSHQVTQMGQEVILRCVPISNHLYFYWYRQILGQKVEFLVSFYNNEISEKSEIFDDQFSVERPDGSNFTLKIRSTKLEDSAMYFCASSQGENTEAFFGQGTRLTVV.

This chain connects TRBV7-3 to TRBJ2-3, with TRBD1 identical over 9 bases. The V and J ends lost 4 bases and 1 base, in that order; junction bases with no gene match: 21. Per germline, CDR1 SGHTA and CDR2 FQGTGA. This CDR3 contains 21 residues. CDR3 sequence reads: CASSSRPAQGAQMIRTDTQYF. CDR3 bases: TGTGCCAGCAGCTCGAGACCCGCACAGGGGGCCCAGATGATTCGCACAGATACGCAGTATTTT.

The chain employs TRBV6-1 and TRBJ1-6; D is uncertain. In germline, CDR1 is MNHNS, CDR2 SASEGT. V was clipped by 2 bases and J by 8 bases, with 4 bases between them. CDR3 length: 12 residues. The CDR3 bases are TGTGCCAGCAGTGAATCTTATTCACCCCTCCACTTT. Encoded protein: CASSESYSPLHF.

The gene calls are TRBV27 and TRBJ2-7, with D maybe TRBD2 (5 bases). Trimming removed 3 bases from V and 1 base from J, with 10 bases in between. The CDR3 is made up of 14 amino acids. Germline V gene data show CDR1 as MNHEY and CDR2 as SMNVEV (reference sequence). CDR3 sequence reads: CASSFSAGSYEQYF. In DNA, the CDR3 is TGTGCCAGCAGTTTTTCCGCGGGTTCCTACGAGCAGTACTTC.

The chain recombines TRBV5-8 with TRBJ2-7, with a weak D call TRBD1 (5 bases). Per the germline V gene, CDR1 is SGHTS and CDR2 is YDEGEE. CDR3 length: 13 residues. With 5 bases removed from V and 3 bases from J, the gap between germline ends came to 12 bases. CDR3 in amino acids: CASRGQGHYEQYF. The CDR3 nucleotides read TGTGCCAGCAGGGGGCAGGGTCACTACGAGCAGTACTTC. The full variable domain, in which reference TRBV5-8 and TRBJ2-7 provide the parts outside the CDR3, is EAGVTQSPTHLIKTRGQQATLRCSPISGHTSVYWYQQALGLGLQFLLWYDEGEERNRGNFPPRFSGRQFPNYSSELNVNALELEDSALYLCASRGQGHYEQYFGPGTRLTVT.

The J gene is TRBJ1-5, the V gene TRBV11-2; D may be TRBD1 (5 bases). V was clipped by 4 bases and J by 7 bases, with 17 bases between them. This CDR3 comprises 15 residues. Germline loops: CDR1 SGHAT, CDR2 FQNNGV. CDR3 nucleotides: TGTGCCAGCAGCTCCGGAATGAGGGGAGGCCAGCCCCAGCATTTT. This encodes CASSSGMRGGQPQHF.

V is TRBV6-5 and J is TRBJ2-5; the D gene is possibly TRBD2 (7 bases). V shed 2 bases and J shed 5 bases, with 12 bases lying between them. The CDR3 consists of 14 residues. Germline CDR1 is MNHEY and CDR2 is SVGAGI. The CDR3 loop reads CASSYGGAFETQYF. DNA of the CDR3: TGTGCCAGCAGTTACGGGGGGGCTTTCGAGACCCAGTACTTC.

The chain uses TRBV2 and TRBJ2-7, with a tentative D call TRBD1 (6 bases). V lost 6 bases and J 6 bases, leaving 15 bases between the germline ends. Germline CDR1 SNHLY, CDR2 FYNNEI. This CDR3 is built from 13 residues. This CDR3 is CASSGDTRFEQYF. Here the CDR3 DNA reads TGTGCCAGCAGCGGGGACACCCGCTTCGAGCAGTACTTC.

The rearrangement uses TRBV11-2 and TRBJ2-7; D may be TRBD2 (5 bases). V was shortened by 5 bases and J by 4 bases, with 12 bases between the two germline ends. The V gene's germline CDR1 is SGHAT and CDR2 FQNNGV. This CDR3 has 13 amino acids. The CDR3 DNA is TGTGCCAGCAGCCAACTAGTTCGGTACGAGCAGTACTTC. Translating gives CASSQLVRYEQYF.

The chain uses TRBV10-3 and TRBJ1-1; 7 nucleotides line up with TRBD1. J was trimmed by 5 bases and V by 10 bases; bases with no gene match: 13. CDR3 length: 14 residues. Germline CDR1 reads ENHRY; CDR2 reads SYGVKD. CDR3 in DNA: TGTGCCACCCAAAAGGGGGCCGAGAGTACTGAAGCTTTCTTT. Its protein product is CATQKGAESTEAFF.